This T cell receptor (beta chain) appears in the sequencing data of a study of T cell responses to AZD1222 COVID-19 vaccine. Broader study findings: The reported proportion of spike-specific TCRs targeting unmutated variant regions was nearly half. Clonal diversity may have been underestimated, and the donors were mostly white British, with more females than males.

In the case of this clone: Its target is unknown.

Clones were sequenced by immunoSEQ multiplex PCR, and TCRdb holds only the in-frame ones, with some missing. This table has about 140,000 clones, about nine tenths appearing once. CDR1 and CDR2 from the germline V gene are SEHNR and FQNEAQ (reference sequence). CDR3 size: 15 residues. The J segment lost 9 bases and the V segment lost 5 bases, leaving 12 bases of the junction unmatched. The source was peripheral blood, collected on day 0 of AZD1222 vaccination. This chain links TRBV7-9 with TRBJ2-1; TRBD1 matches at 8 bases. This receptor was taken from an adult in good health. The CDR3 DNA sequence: TGTGCCAGCAGCGGCGACAGGGGAGGCGATAGTGAGCAGTTCTTC. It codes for CASSGDRGGDSEQFF. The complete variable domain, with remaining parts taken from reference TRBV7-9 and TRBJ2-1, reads DTGVSQNPRHKITKRGQNVTFRCDPISEHNRLYWYRQTLGQGPEFLTYFQNEAQLEKSRLLSDRFSAERPKGSFSTLEIQRTEQGDSAMYLCASSGDRGGDSEQFFGPGTRLTVL.